What follows are 10 T cell receptor beta chains derived from one specimen sequenced in a study of glioma-infiltrating T cells. Amplification of TCR alpha and beta CDR3 regions from RNA used iRepertoire nested multiplex PCR. One entry per CDR3 protein results from TCRdb running MiXCR on the multiplex PCR reads. The sample consists of roughly 350,000 distinct CDR3 sequences, about two fifths of them appearing once. Sequencing was carried out using glioma tissue, nonneoplastic brain tissue, or PBMCs (not recorded which). These receptors all stem from a human donor with low-grade glioma or glioblastoma, undergoing nonglioma brain surgery, or in good health (not recorded which).

This clonotype was seen many times. This chain joins TRBV6-2 or TRBV6-3 and TRBJ2-2; tentatively, D is TRBD2 (6 bases). CDR3 length: 16 amino acids. In germline, CDR1 is MNHEY, CDR2 SVGEGT. V shed 2 bases and J shed 0 bases, with 10 bases lying between them. The CDR3 reads CASSYAGLANTGELFF. The CDR3 nucleotides are TGTGCCAGCAGTTACGCGGGACTCGCGAACACCGGGGAGCTGTTTTTT.

As for this clonotype: A single base separates this from a much larger clone, so it may be a read error. The chain links TRBV27 to TRBJ2-2, with a tentative D call TRBD2 (5 bases). The CDR3 covers 16 residues. V lost 5 bases, J lost 5 bases, and 18 bases lay in between. The germline gives CDR1 MNHEY, CDR2 SMNVEV (reference sequence). This CDR3 reads CASSPLAWTETGELFF. CDR3 nucleotides: TGTGCCAGCAGTCCCCTCGCCTGGACTGAGACCGGGGAGCTGTTTTTT.

This chain joins TRBV11-2 and TRBJ2-2; D might be TRBD2 (6 bases). Germline V gives CDR1 SGHAT, CDR2 FQNNGV. This CDR3 comprises 15 residues. V was trimmed by 10 bases and J by 7 bases, leaving 22 bases between them. The CDR3 loop is CATKPTPGGVGELFF. CDR3 coding DNA: TGTGCCACCAAACCCACCCCCGGGGGTGTCGGGGAGCTGTTTTTT.

The V and J genes are TRBV12-3 or TRBV12-4 and TRBJ2-1; 9 nucleotides align to TRBD2. Losses at the gene ends were 5 bases for V and 8 bases for J; bases not matched to a gene: 4. This CDR3 is 13 amino acids long. The CDR3 DNA follows: TGTGCCAGCAGTGGGACTAGCAAGGATGAGCAGTTCTTC. This encodes CASSGTSKDEQFF.

This clonotype was recorded a few times. V and J are TRBV5-1 and TRBJ2-1, with TRBD2 identical over 10 bases. The CDR3 has 17 amino acids. Losses at the gene ends were 4 bases for V and 3 bases for J; bases not matched to a gene: 10. The germline V gene has CDR1 SGHRS and CDR2 YFSETQ. The CDR3 loop reads CASSVGTSEAGYNEQFF. The CDR3 DNA follows: TGCGCCAGCAGCGTAGGGACTAGCGAAGCGGGCTACAATGAGCAGTTCTTC.

V usage is TRBV2 and J usage is TRBJ1-3; D is perhaps TRBD1 (5 bases). The length of the CDR3 is 15 residues. The V gene's germline CDR1 is SNHLY and CDR2 FYNNEI. V was trimmed by 1 base and J by 8 bases, leaving 15 bases between them. The CDR3 protein is CASSEGLGPQDTIYF. The CDR3 region has the DNA TGTGCCAGCAGTGAAGGGTTGGGGCCTCAGGACACCATATATTTT.

This clonotype has a count of ten or more. CDR3 in amino acids: CASRDRRGLANYGYTF. CDR3 DNA sequence: TGTGCCAGCAGAGACCGTCGGGGTCTCGCTAACTATGGCTACACCTTC. The V and J genes are TRBV6-1 and TRBJ1-2; no clear D. V gave up 6 bases and J gave up 0 bases, with 17 bases separating them. The CDR3 spans 16 residues. Per germline, CDR1 MNHNS and CDR2 SASEGT.

This clonotype was detected many times. The gene calls are TRBV6-1 and TRBJ2-5; the match to TRBD2 covers 11 bases. Germline trimming cut 6 bases from V and 1 base from J; bases unmatched to any gene: 4. There are 15 residues in the CDR3. The germline V gene encodes CDR1 MNHNS and CDR2 SASEGT. The chain's CDR3 is CASRFLAGGQETQYF. In DNA form, the CDR3 reads TGTGCCAGCAGGTTTCTAGCGGGGGGCCAAGAGACCCAGTACTTC.

V and J are TRBV28 and TRBJ1-6; the match to TRBD1 covers 8 bases. CDR1 and CDR2 (germline): MDHEN, SYDVKM. This CDR3 is built from 16 residues. J lost 5 bases, V lost 1 base, and 4 bases had no gene match. DNA for the CDR3: TGTGCCAGCAGTTTATACAGGGGGAGGGATAATTCACCCCTCCACTTT. Translated: CASSLYRGRDNSPLHF.

With respect to this clonotype: At one end the junction does not follow the germline gene, possibly because of a read error. The J gene is TRBJ1-3, the V gene TRBV12-3 or TRBV12-4, with 7 bases fitting TRBD1. This CDR3 contains 16 residues. The CDR3 reads CARSLLRTGSGNTIYF. Written as DNA, the CDR3 is TGTGCCAGAAGTTTACTCAGGACAGGCTCTGGAAACACCATATATTTT.